The present T cell receptor beta chain was sequenced within a study of blood T cell repertoires in COVID-19. Study overall: Samples representing acute and convalescent COVID-19 were sourced from the United States, Italy and Spain. T cells, B-cell-depleted T cells, or PBMCs supplied cDNA or gDNA.

The CDR3 contains 15 residues. V was clipped by 0 bases and J by 3 bases; unmatched bases: 3. Germline CDR1 MNHEY, CDR2 SVGAGI. Authors' analysis steps: Cell counts per sample came from amplifying reference gene primers. Only in-frame clones appear in the TCRdb table, and some are missing; sequencing was by immunoSEQ multiplex PCR. The V and J calls and the clone size are those of that table, but D and trimming were determined from the DNA. Of 50,000 to 65,000 clones listed, roughly four fifths are singletons. The TCR originated in a woman aged 55-69 years with acute or convalescent COVID-19. The sequenced sample consisted of peripheral blood. The V gene is TRBV6-5, the J gene TRBJ1-2; 8 bases are shared with TRBD1. CDR3 residues: CASSYSQGADYGYTF. DNA for the CDR3: TGTGCCAGCAGTTACTCTCAGGGGGCTGACTATGGCTACACCTTC.